This TCR beta chain stems from a study of shared clonotypes between healthy human individuals. Study overall: Per donor, CD8 memory used one plate, CD8 naive used two, CD4 memory used three and CD4 naive used three. Study-level points and caveats: Shared across a few donors were roughly 5.3% of the naive CD4 clonotypes.

Trimming removed 0 bases from V and 7 bases from J, with 4 bases in between. Germline CDR1 and CDR2: ENHRY and SYGVKD. The CDR3 sequence is 12 residues long. Positively selected for CCR7, the CD45RO-negative cells used as naive CD8 cells excluded terminally differentiated effector memory CD45RA+ cells. The donors were adults (healthy and HIV-negative) with no recent acute infections or vaccinations. Note on this clone: The antigen is unknown. Other DNA sequences within the sample encode an identical CDR3.

Repertoires were generated with immunoSEQ multiplex PCR, while TCRdb's copy carries only in-frame clones and drops some. The repertoire has more than 2 million clones, roughly 95% of them found once; the top ten carry around 1.1%. The sample comprised naive CD8+ T cells sorted from blood. This sequence was found in a young man in good health. The V and J genes are TRBV10-3 and TRBJ2-1; D unresolved. The CDR3 protein is CAISESRNEQFF. The DNA for the CDR3 is TGTGCCATCAGTGAGTCTAGGAATGAGCAGTTCTTC.